Here is one TCR beta chain with its context. Per the original methods: Quantification of nucleated cells was approximated via reference gene primer amplification. Generated by immunoSEQ multiplex PCR, the TCRdb table keeps only in-frame clones and is missing some. V and J calls and clone size are copied from that table; D and trimming were computed from the DNA. The data contain roughly 290,000 clones, 80% to 85% of them singletons. The sample comes from a study of blood T cell repertoires in COVID-19. Study details: Samples taken during acute and convalescent COVID-19 were collected in the United States, Italy and Spain. Nucleic acid was either cDNA or gDNA, and it came from T cells, B-cell-depleted T cells, or PBMCs.

Seattle-derived patients entered the study during active infection and were followed longitudinally. In germline, CDR1 is LNHDA, CDR2 SQIVND (reference sequence). Trimming took 6 bases from V and 2 from J; bases not matched to a gene: 5. There are 14 residues in the CDR3. The TCR comes from a person aged 65 to 85 with COVID-19, enrolled during active disease. The chain carries TRBV19 and TRBJ2-3; 7 bases match TRBD1. Sequencing used peripheral blood. The chain's CDR3 is CASRQTGLTDTQYF. CDR3 DNA: TGTGCCAGTAGGCAGACAGGGCTCACAGATACGCAGTATTTT.